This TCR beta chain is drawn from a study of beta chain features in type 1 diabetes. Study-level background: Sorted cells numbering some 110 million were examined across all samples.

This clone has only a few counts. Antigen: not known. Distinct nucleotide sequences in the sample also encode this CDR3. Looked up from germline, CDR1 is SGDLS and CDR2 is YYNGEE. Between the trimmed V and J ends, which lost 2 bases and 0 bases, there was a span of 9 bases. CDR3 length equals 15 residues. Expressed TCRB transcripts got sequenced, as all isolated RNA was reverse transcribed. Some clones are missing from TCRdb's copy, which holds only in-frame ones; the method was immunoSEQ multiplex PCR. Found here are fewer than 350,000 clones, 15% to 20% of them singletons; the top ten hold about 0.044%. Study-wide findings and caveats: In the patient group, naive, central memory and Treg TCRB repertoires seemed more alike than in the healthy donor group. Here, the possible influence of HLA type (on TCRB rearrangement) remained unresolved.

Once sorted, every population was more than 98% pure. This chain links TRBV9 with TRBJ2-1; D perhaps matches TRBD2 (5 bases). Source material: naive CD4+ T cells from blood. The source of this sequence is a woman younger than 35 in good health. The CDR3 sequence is CASSVTGSSYNEQFF. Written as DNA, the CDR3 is TGTGCCAGCAGCGTCACGGGGAGCTCCTACAATGAGCAGTTCTTC.